This TCR beta chain was obtained from a study of T cells in localized non-small cell lung cancer. Sequencing was performed with immunoSEQ multiplex PCR; in TCRdb, only in-frame clones are kept and a portion is missing. The table lists roughly 40,000 clones, around 81% of them singletons. The V gene's germline CDR1 is LNHDA and CDR2 SQIVND (reference sequence). Trimming left V 4 bases short and J 7 bases short, with 17 bases between. CDR3 length equals 15 residues. This sequence joins TRBV19 and TRBJ1-5; the D is unclear. The clonotype originates from a male donor older than 55 with stage II lung adenocarcinoma. The sequenced sample was peripheral blood mononuclear cells, obtained before any cancer treatment. CDR3 sequence (DNA): TGTGCCAGTAGTAACTTTGGAGGGTATAGGCAGCCCCAGCATTTT. It is translated as CASSNFGGYRQPQHF. Variable domain in full (rest from reference TRBV19 and TRBJ1-5): DGGITQSPKYLFRKEGQNVTLSCEQNLNHDAMYWYRQDPGQGLRLIYYSQIVNDFQKGDIAEGYSVSREKKESFPLTVTSAQKNPTAFYLCASSNFGGYRQPQHFGDGTRLSIL.